A selection of T cell receptor beta chains follows, all from one sample in a study of blood T cell repertoires in COVID-19. TCRdb keeps only in-frame clones here, not all; method: immunoSEQ multiplex PCR. The top ten clones hold about 4.4% of a sample with 45,000 to 55,000 clones, roughly 84% of them seen once. Sequencing was carried out using peripheral blood. Receptors were obtained from a man in his fifties with active COVID-19. Each CDR3 is given with its conserved first and last residue. D genes are given only for firm matches. Clone size is shown for a subset of rows, as once, few, many or a class of expanded clone.

v_call	clone_size	j_call	d_call	cdr3_nt	cdr3_aa
TRBV7-6	-	TRBJ2-5	TRBD1	TGTGCCAGCAGCTTACCTAGACAGGGCCTACAAGAGACCCAGTACTTC	CASSLPRQGLQETQYF
TRBV10-3	-	TRBJ2-6	-	TGTGCCATCAGCCCGCGGGTGGGAGAGTCTGGGGCCAACGTCCTGACTTTC	CAISPRVGESGANVLTF
TRBV7-9	-	TRBJ2-3	-	TGTGCCAGCAGCTTCCTACAGGGTTGGACGCAGTATTTT	CASSFLQGWTQYF
TRBV6-5	few	TRBJ1-5	-	TGTGCCAGCGGAGGGAGCAATCAGCCCCAGCATTTT	CASGGSNQPQHF
TRBV6-5	-	TRBJ2-7	TRBD1	TGTGCCAGCACCCCCGACAGGGGATACTACGAGCAGTACTTC	CASTPDRGYYEQYF
TRBV18	-	TRBJ1-1	-	TGTGCCAGCTCACCGACAGGCTTGAACACTGAAGCTTTCTTT	CASSPTGLNTEAFF
TRBV7-9	once	TRBJ2-2	-	TGTGCCAGCAGCTCCTCCTGGGAGCTGTTTTTT	CASSSSWELFF
TRBV7-2	-	TRBJ1-4	TRBD1	TGTGCCAGCAGCTTGGGGACAGGGAACGAAAAACTGTTTTTT	CASSLGTGNEKLFF
TRBV7-9	-	TRBJ2-1	TRBD2	TGTGCCAGCAGCTTCGGGACTAGCGGGGGGCCCTACAATGAGCAGTTCTTC	CASSFGTSGGPYNEQFF
TRBV27	-	TRBJ1-6	-	TGTGCCAGCAGTTTCTCCCCGTCCTCCGGTGATTCACCCCTCCACTTT	CASSFSPSSGDSPLHF
TRBV6-1	-	TRBJ1-3	-	TGTGCCAGCAGTGAAGGGGTTACAGGCACCATATATTTT	CASSEGVTGTIYF
TRBV6-2/TRBV6-3	-	TRBJ1-2	-	TGTGCCAGCAGTTACCACAAAATCAGCGGATATTATGGCTACACCTTC	CASSYHKISGYYGYTF
TRBV7-9	-	TRBJ1-1	-	TGTGCCAGCAGCCTCGGGGGGGCGAACACTGAAGCTTTCTTT	CASSLGGANTEAFF
TRBV6-5	few	TRBJ1-2	TRBD1	TGTGCCAGCAGGTCACCGGGACAGGGCGACTATGGCTACACCTTC	CASRSPGQGDYGYTF
TRBV3-1/TRBV3-2	-	TRBJ1-3	-	TGTGCCAGCAGCCAAGGAGGGTACGGAAACACCATATATTTT	CASSQGGYGNTIYF
TRBV5-6	-	TRBJ1-3	-	TGTGCCAGCAGCCGGGTTGTTGGAAACACCATATATTTT	CASSRVVGNTIYF
TRBV7-2	-	TRBJ2-1	-	TGTGCCAGCAGCCTCCCCGGGACTCCCAAGTTCTTC	CASSLPGTPKFF
TRBV5-5	-	TRBJ2-2	TRBD2	TGTGCCAGCAGCTTATTAGCGGGGGCGAACACCGGGGAGCTGTTTTTT	CASSLLAGANTGELFF
TRBV19	-	TRBJ1-4	-	TGTGCCAGTAGTATAAAGTCAGGGAAGGGAAAACTGTTTTTT	CASSIKSGKGKLFF
TRBV2	-	TRBJ2-2	TRBD2	TGTGCCAGCAATTTAGCGGGGACGAACACCGGGGAGCTGTTTTTT	CASNLAGTNTGELFF
TRBV7-2	-	TRBJ2-4	TRBD1	TGTGCCAGCAGCACCTGGACAGGGGTTAGCAAAAACATTCAGTACTTC	CASSTWTGVSKNIQYF
TRBV18	-	TRBJ2-1	TRBD2	TGTGCCAGCTCGGGACTAGATCCGGGAAATGAGCAGTTCTTC	CASSGLDPGNEQFF
TRBV5-1	-	TRBJ1-4	-	TGCGCCAGCAGCAAGGCTCGACCAGGCCAACGAGGGAATGAAAAACTGTTTTTT	CASSKARPGQRGNEKLFF
TRBV28	-	TRBJ2-6	TRBD2	TGTGCCAGCAGCTCGGGGGGGGCGAGCGGGGCCAACGTCCTGACTTTC	CASSSGGASGANVLTF
TRBV10-2	-	TRBJ1-2	TRBD1	TGCGCCAGCCAGGGACAGGGACAGGGCTACACCTTC	CASQGQGQGYTF
TRBV5-6	-	TRBJ1-2	-	TGTGCCAGCAGCTTGGCAAGGGGGGGTAACTATGGCTACACCTTC	CASSLARGGNYGYTF
TRBV19	-	TRBJ1-1	TRBD1	TGTGCCAGTAGTAGTCAGGGGGCGGTTACTGAAGCTTTCTTT	CASSSQGAVTEAFF
TRBV6-2/TRBV6-3	medium-sized	TRBJ1-1	-	TGTGCCAGCAGTTTGACGACAGGAGCTGAAGCTTTCTTT	CASSLTTGAEAFF
TRBV12-2	-	TRBJ2-2	-	TGTGCAAGTCGCTTAGGTCGTGGCAACCCCGCCGGGGAGCTGTTTTTT	CASRLGRGNPAGELFF
TRBV10-1	-	TRBJ2-1	-	TGCGCCAGCAAGGACAGCCCCAATGAGCAGTTCTTC	CASKDSPNEQFF
TRBV28	once	TRBJ1-6	TRBD1	TGTGCCAGCAGTCCTTACAGGGGCCCCGATTCACCCCTCCACTTT	CASSPYRGPDSPLHF
TRBV7-2	-	TRBJ1-2	-	TGTGCCAGCAGCTTACAAACTAACTATGGCTACACCTTC	CASSLQTNYGYTF
TRBV27	-	TRBJ1-2	-	TGTGCCAGCAGCCCCAGTGGTGGGGCTTACCGAGGCTACACCTTC	CASSPSGGAYRGYTF
TRBV7-6	-	TRBJ2-3	TRBD2	TGTGCCAGCAGCATTTCAGCGGGGGGACCCACAGATACGCAGTATTTT	CASSISAGGPTDTQYF
TRBV5-5	-	TRBJ2-3	TRBD2	TGTGCCAGCAGCCTGCTAGCGGGGATTCGTAGCACAGATACGCAGTATTTT	CASSLLAGIRSTDTQYF
TRBV7-9	-	TRBJ1-2	TRBD1	TGTGCCAGCAGCATATCTGCGCCATACAGGGGTGGCTACACCTTC	CASSISAPYRGGYTF
TRBV12-3/TRBV12-4	few	TRBJ1-1	-	TGTGCCAGCAGCCCGGGTGAACCCCTTGAAGCTTTCTTT	CASSPGEPLEAFF
TRBV5-4	-	TRBJ2-1	TRBD2	TGTGCCAGCAGCCGCCTAGCGGGGGGGCCCAATGAGCAGTTCTTC	CASSRLAGGPNEQFF
TRBV15	-	TRBJ2-7	-	TGTGCCACCAGCAGAGAGAACAGGTTAACTACCTACGAGCAGTACTTC	CATSRENRLTTYEQYF
TRBV5-1	-	TRBJ2-2	TRBD1	TGCGCCAGCAGCCCGACAGGGCAAACCGGGGAGCTGTTTTTT	CASSPTGQTGELFF
TRBV3-1/TRBV3-2	-	TRBJ2-1	TRBD2	TGTGCCAGCAGCCAGAAGGGACTAGGTGCAAATGAGCAGTTCTTC	CASSQKGLGANEQFF
TRBV7-2	few	TRBJ2-7	-	TGTGCCAGCAGCTTTTTCGACAGAGCCTACGAGCAGTACTTC	CASSFFDRAYEQYF
TRBV24-1	-	TRBJ2-7	-	TGTGCCACCAGTGATTTAGGAGACGAGCAGTACTTC	CATSDLGDEQYF
TRBV12-3/TRBV12-4	-	TRBJ2-1	-	TGTGCCAGCAGTACGTCCGGTTTCGATGAGCAGTTCTTC	CASSTSGFDEQFF
TRBV6-5	-	TRBJ2-7	TRBD2	TGTGCCAGCAGTTACTCCCGACTAGCTTCCTACGAGCAGTACTTC	CASSYSRLASYEQYF
TRBV18	-	TRBJ1-2	TRBD1	TGTGCCAGCTCCCCAGTGGGACAGGGTTATGGCTACACCTTC	CASSPVGQGYGYTF
TRBV2	-	TRBJ2-7	-	TGTGCCATGGGGAGAAACTCCTACGAGCAGTACTTC	CAMGRNSYEQYF
TRBV11-2	-	TRBJ1-6	-	TGTGCCAGCAGCTCTGACGCGGGTAGCGGTTCACCCCTCCACTTT	CASSSDAGSGSPLHF
TRBV5-5	-	TRBJ2-4	TRBD1	TGTGCCAGCAGCTTGGCCAACAGGGGGCATGCCAAAAACATTCAGTACTTC	CASSLANRGHAKNIQYF
TRBV7-9	large	TRBJ1-1	-	TGTGCCAGCAGCGAGGGTTCTGAAGCTTTCTTT	CASSEGSEAFF
TRBV5-1	-	TRBJ2-5	-	TGCGCCAGCAGCTTGCGTCCGGACAGCCAAGAGACCCAGTACTTC	CASSLRPDSQETQYF
TRBV20-1	-	TRBJ1-5	-	TGCAGTGCTAGTGCCCAGATAAATCAGCCCCAGCATTTT	CSASAQINQPQHF
TRBV6-2/TRBV6-3	-	TRBJ2-1	TRBD2	TGTGCCAGCAGCCCCCGGGAGGGGGGAAACTACAATGAGCAGTTCTTC	CASSPREGGNYNEQFF
TRBV29-1	-	TRBJ2-2	-	TGCAGCGTTGGGGGAGCCGGGGAGCTGTTTTTT	CSVGGAGELFF
TRBV20-1	-	TRBJ2-2	-	TGCAGTGCTAGTACAGCCAACACCGGGGAGCTGTTTTTT	CSASTANTGELFF
TRBV4-1	once	TRBJ2-2	-	TGCGCCAGCAGCCAAGAGGGGGGGCTTACGAACACCGGGGAGCTGTTTTTT	CASSQEGGLTNTGELFF
TRBV3-1/TRBV3-2	once	TRBJ2-3	TRBD2	TGTGCCAGCAGCCAAGGACCAGCGGGGGACACAGATACGCAGTATTTT	CASSQGPAGDTDTQYF